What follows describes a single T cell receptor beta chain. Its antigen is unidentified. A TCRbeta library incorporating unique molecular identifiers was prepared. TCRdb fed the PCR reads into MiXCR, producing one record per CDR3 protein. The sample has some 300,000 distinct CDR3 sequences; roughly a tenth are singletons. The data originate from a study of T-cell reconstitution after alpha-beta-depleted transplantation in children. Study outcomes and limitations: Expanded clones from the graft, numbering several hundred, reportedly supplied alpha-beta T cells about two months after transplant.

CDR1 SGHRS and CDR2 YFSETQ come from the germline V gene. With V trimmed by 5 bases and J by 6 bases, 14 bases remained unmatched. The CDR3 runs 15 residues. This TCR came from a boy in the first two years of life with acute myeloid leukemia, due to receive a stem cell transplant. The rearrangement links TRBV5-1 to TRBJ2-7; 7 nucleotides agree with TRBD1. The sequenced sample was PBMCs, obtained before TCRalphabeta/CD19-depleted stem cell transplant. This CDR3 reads CASRETSGGPGEQYF. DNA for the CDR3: TGCGCCAGCAGAGAGACCTCAGGGGGACCGGGCGAGCAGTACTTC.